Below, 30 T cell receptor beta chains from the same sample are listed, as sequenced in a study of shared clonotypes between healthy human individuals. Profiling relied on immunoSEQ multiplex PCR, and the TCRdb table lists in-frame clones only, not all of them. The sample has 600,000 to 800,000 clones; 55% to 75% are singletons. What was sequenced was memory CD4+ T cells sorted from blood. Subset here: CD45RA-negative fraction. The receptors originated from a woman younger than 45 in good health.

This clone was recorded only once. The same CDR3 arises from other DNA sequences in this sample as well. V is TRBV6-5 and J is TRBJ1-2; TRBD1 matches 7 bases. V was pared by 5 bases and J by 4 bases, with 1 base of the junction left unmatched. The CDR3 runs 12 residues. Germline values: CDR1 MNHEY, CDR2 SVGAGI. The CDR3 coding sequence is TGTGCCAGCAGTCGACAGGGCTATGGCTACACCTTC. It translates to CASSRQGYGYTF.

The chain couples TRBV18 to TRBJ1-1; unclear D gene. The V gene lost 4 bases and the J gene lost 0 bases, with 6 bases spanning the gap. CDR1 is KGHSH, CDR2 LQKENI, per germline. The CDR3 length is 13 residues. The CDR3 is CASSLQMNTEAFF. For the CDR3, the DNA is TGTGCCAGCTCACTTCAAATGAACACTGAAGCTTTCTTT.

The chain is built from TRBV27 and TRBJ1-4, with 8 bases fitting TRBD1. The length of the CDR3 is 15 residues. Trimming took 6 bases from V and 11 from J; bases not matched to a gene: 14. Per the germline V gene, CDR1 is MNHEY and CDR2 is SMNVEV (reference sequence). The CDR3 DNA reads as TGTGCCAGCAGCCTGACCGGGACAGGCCGCTATAAACTGTTTTTT. Translated: CASSLTGTGRYKLFF.

The chain recombines TRBV5-1 with TRBJ2-3; 11 nucleotides agree with TRBD1. In germline, CDR1 is SGHRS, CDR2 YFSETQ. V shed 3 bases and J 3 bases; nucleotides not matched to a gene: 3. This CDR3 comprises 15 residues. CDR3 DNA: TGCGCCAGCAGCTCCGGGACAGGGGGAACAGATACGCAGTATTTT. Its translation: CASSSGTGGTDTQYF.

This clone was observed a few times. V is TRBV6-4 and J is TRBJ1-1; 9 positions agree with TRBD1. The CDR3 consists of 13 residues. CDR1 and CDR2 from the germline V gene are MRHNA and SNTAGT. V lost 4 bases, J lost 11 bases, and 8 bases stayed unmatched. CDR3 sequence: CASSAGTGTVAFF. In DNA, the CDR3 is TGTGCCAGCAGTGCCGGGACAGGGACGGTCGCTTTCTTT.

The chain employs TRBV2 and TRBJ1-5; unclear D gene. V was cut by 2 bases and J by 4 bases, with 9 bases left in between. Germline V gene sequence: CDR1 SNHLY, CDR2 FYNNEI. The CDR3 totals 14 residues. DNA of the CDR3: TGTGCCAGCAGTGAAAGGGAGGGTAATCAGCCCCAGCATTTT. It specifies CASSEREGNQPQHF.

This chain uses TRBV19 with TRBJ2-2, with D perhaps matching TRBD1 or TRBD2 (5 bases each). The CDR3 has 14 residues. Per germline, CDR1 LNHDA and CDR2 SQIVND (reference sequence). V lost 3 bases to trimming and J lost 7 bases, with 12 bases between them. This chain's CDR3 is CASSILGRGGELFF. CDR3 nucleotide sequence: TGTGCCAGTAGTATTTTGGGACGTGGCGGGGAGCTGTTTTTT.

This clone turned up a few times. Here the CDR3 reads CASSYGQDYYYTF. DNA for the CDR3: TGTGCCAGCAGTTACGGGCAGGACTATTACTACACCTTC. The chain employs TRBV6-6 and TRBJ1-2; D unclear. The V gene lost 2 bases and the J gene lost 10 bases, with 14 bases spanning the gap. This CDR3 contains 13 residues. Germline V CDR1 and CDR2: MNHNY, SVGAGI (reference sequence).

The chain employs TRBV28 and TRBJ1-5, with D unresolved. V was shortened by 6 bases and J by 1 base, with 10 bases between the two germline ends. The germline gives CDR1 MDHEN, CDR2 SYDVKM. This CDR3 spans 14 amino acids. CDR3 DNA: TGTGCCAGCAGCCGCGGAGCCAGCAATCAGCCCCAGCATTTT. This translates into CASSRGASNQPQHF.

This clone was detected once. This sequence joins TRBV6-5 and TRBJ2-1, with D unclear. CDR3 length equals 14 residues. Germline assignment: CDR1 MNHEY and CDR2 SVGAGI. The V and J ends lost 4 bases and 6 bases respectively, with 13 bases between them. The CDR3 is CASSSGPRLNEQFF. CDR3 DNA: TGTGCCAGCAGTTCCGGGCCCAGACTCAATGAGCAGTTCTTC.

Here the CDR3 DNA reads TGCGCCAGCAAACTAAATGAGCAGTTCTTC. Protein: CASKLNEQFF. This rearrangement joins TRBV10-1 to TRBJ2-1; D call uncertain. Germline CDR1 is WNHNN and CDR2 is SYGVQD (reference sequence). CDR3 length: 10 residues. Trimming stripped 7 bases from V and 7 bases from J, with 5 bases between.

The sample holds a few counts of this clone. In the same sample, other DNA sequences code for this CDR3. The chain combines TRBV7-9 with TRBJ2-1; D call uncertain. CDR1 and CDR2 (germline): SEHNR, FQNEAQ (reference sequence). Trimming removed 1 base from V and 4 bases from J, with 2 bases in between. There are 12 residues in the CDR3. CDR3 in DNA: TGTGCCAGCAGCTTAGGTTACAATGAGCAGTTCTTC. It specifies CASSLGYNEQFF.

The chain links TRBV2 to TRBJ2-7; 7 bases are a match to TRBD2. The CDR3 consists of 14 residues. The J segment lost 0 bases and the V segment lost 8 bases, leaving 7 bases of the junction unmatched. Germline values: CDR1 SNHLY, CDR2 FYNNEI. CDR3 sequence reads: CASGAASGSYEQYF. Here the CDR3 DNA reads TGTGCCAGCGGGGCAGCTAGCGGCTCCTACGAGCAGTACTTC.

The CDR3 bases are TGTGCCAGCCGTACATCTTGGGACAGTAGGTCCGAGCAGTACTTC. Translated: CASRTSWDSRSEQYF. V usage is TRBV27 and J usage is TRBJ2-7; 7 bases match TRBD1. The V gene end was trimmed by 8 bases and the J gene end by 6 bases; junction bases not matched to a gene: 16. The CDR3 length is 15 residues. CDR1 and CDR2 (germline): MNHEY, SMNVEV (reference sequence).

This clone showed up just a few times. The rearrangement uses TRBV28 and TRBJ2-7; 9 bases agree with TRBD2. Looked up from germline, CDR1 is MDHEN and CDR2 is SYDVKM. V shed 8 bases, J shed 3 bases, and the junction held 11 bases outside the gene matches. The CDR3 contains 15 residues. The CDR3 nucleotides read TGTGCCAGCCTCGCAAGTAGCGGGAGTGGCTACGAGCAGTACTTC. Its translation: CASLASSGSGYEQYF.

This clone appeared many times. Other DNA sequences within the sample encode an identical CDR3. The J gene is TRBJ2-1, the V gene TRBV11-3; 7 bases are shared with TRBD1. With 3 bases clipped from V and 4 bases from J, the junction kept 3 bases outside the gene matches. In germline, CDR1 is SGHNT, CDR2 YENEEA. This CDR3 spans 14 amino acids. In DNA form, the CDR3 reads TGTGCCAGCAGCTTGGCAGGGGGTTACAATGAGCAGTTCTTC. As protein: CASSLAGGYNEQFF.

This chain links TRBV15 with TRBJ1-5; D gene ambiguous. Germline-derived CDR1 and CDR2 are LNHNV and YYDKDF (reference sequence). The V gene lost 4 bases and the J gene lost 6 bases, with 13 bases spanning the gap. The CDR3 is made up of 14 amino acids. CDR3 region: CATSNIERGQPQHF. The CDR3 DNA sequence: TGTGCCACCAGCAATATAGAACGGGGTCAGCCCCAGCATTTT.

The genes are TRBV19 and TRBJ1-2; TRBD1 agrees at 10 bases. The CDR3 is made up of 17 amino acids. Germline-derived CDR1 and CDR2 are LNHDA and SQIVND (reference sequence). The V gene end was trimmed by 3 bases and the J gene end by 0 bases; junction bases not matched to a gene: 7. CDR3 nucleotide sequence: TGTGCCAGTAGTATTGGACAGGGGGTTACTACTAACTATGGCTACACCTTC. Amino acids: CASSIGQGVTTNYGYTF.

This clone has a handful of counts. The chain carries TRBV6-5 and TRBJ2-2; D uncertain. Per germline, CDR1 MNHEY and CDR2 SVGAGI. V was shortened by 4 bases and J by 0 bases, with 6 bases between the two germline ends. CDR3 length: 14 residues. The CDR3 DNA reads TGTGCCAGCAGTTCCCTCTCGAACACCGGGGAGCTGTTTTTT. It specifies CASSSLSNTGELFF.

This clone has ten or more counts. V and J are TRBV19 and TRBJ1-3; D may be TRBD1 (5 bases). Trimming cost V 6 bases and J 0 bases, with 12 bases left between them. The CDR3 loop spans 15 amino acids. Germline lookup yields CDR1 LNHDA and CDR2 SQIVND (reference sequence). CDR3: CASRKDTSSGNTIYF. DNA for the CDR3: TGTGCCAGTAGGAAGGACACAAGCTCTGGAAACACCATATATTTT.

This clone came up once. This chain links TRBV19 with TRBJ1-4; D perhaps matches TRBD1 (5 bases). Trimming took 4 bases from V and 4 from J, leaving 16 bases between them. Germline loops: CDR1 LNHDA, CDR2 SQIVND (reference sequence). This CDR3 contains 16 residues. The chain's CDR3 is CASSTQGGPLNEKLFF. The CDR3, as DNA: TGTGCCAGTAGTACCCAGGGAGGACCCCTTAATGAAAAACTGTTTTTT.

This chain connects TRBV5-1 to TRBJ2-2, with 9 bases aligning to TRBD2. V was pared by 7 bases and J by 2 bases, with 3 bases of the junction left unmatched. The CDR3 loop spans 14 amino acids. Germline loops: CDR1 SGHRS, CDR2 YFSETQ. CDR3 in amino acids: CASVGTSNTGELFF. The CDR3 nucleotides read TGCGCCAGCGTAGGGACTAGCAACACCGGGGAGCTGTTTTTT.

As for this clone: The likely explanation is a read error, given a far larger clone one base away. The chain links TRBV7-6 to TRBJ1-2; D uncertain. The CDR3 extends over 13 amino acids. Trimming stripped 5 bases from V and 2 bases from J, with 9 bases between. Germline assignment: CDR1 SGHVS and CDR2 FNYEAQ. In DNA form, the CDR3 reads TGTGCCAGCAGCCCGGACGAAAACTATGGCTACACCTTC. Protein: CASSPDENYGYTF.

This sequence joins TRBV5-1 and TRBJ2-3; maybe TRBD1 (6 bases). This CDR3 is 15 amino acids long. Germline CDR1 SGHRS, CDR2 YFSETQ. V dropped 2 bases and J dropped 0 bases, with 10 bases sitting between them. For the CDR3, the DNA is TGCGCCAGCAGCTTACAGGGCTTGAGCACAGATACGCAGTATTTT. Protein sequence: CASSLQGLSTDTQYF.

This rearrangement joins TRBV28 to TRBJ2-1, with 8 nucleotides matching TRBD2. Germline loops: CDR1 MDHEN, CDR2 SYDVKM. The CDR3 sequence is 16 residues long. Trimming cost V 5 bases and J 2 bases; bases outside gene matches: 8. CDR3: CASSAQSAGAYNEQFF. The CDR3 bases are TGTGCCAGCAGTGCCCAATCAGCGGGAGCCTACAATGAGCAGTTCTTC.

In nucleotides, the CDR3 is TGTGCCAGTAGCCCAGTCCTGGGGGAGACCCAGTACTTC. It translates to CASSPVLGETQYF. This sequence joins TRBV19 and TRBJ2-5; D ambiguous. Germline assignment: CDR1 LNHDA and CDR2 SQIVND (reference sequence). CDR3 length: 13 amino acids. V lost 6 bases to trimming and J lost 5 bases, with 13 bases between them. Together with reference TRBV19 and TRBJ2-5, the CDR3 gives the full variable domain: DGGITQSPKYLFRKEGQNVTLSCEQNLNHDAMYWYRQDPGQGLRLIYYSQIVNDFQKGDIAEGYSVSREKKESFPLTVTSAQKNPTAFYLCASSPVLGETQYFGPGTRLLVL.

Note on this clone: A much larger clonotype is one base distant, so this may be a read error. The V and J genes are TRBV7-2 and TRBJ2-7; a possible D gene is TRBD2 (6 bases). The V and J ends lost 5 bases and 5 bases respectively, with 10 bases between them. The CDR3 spans 12 residues. Germline-derived CDR1 and CDR2 are SGHTA and FQGNSA. The CDR3 DNA reads TGTGCCAGCAGCCAGACGGGGGACGAGCAGTACTTC. It yields the protein CASSQTGDEQYF. Supplemented by reference TRBV7-2 and TRBJ2-7, the full variable domain reads GAGVSQSPSNKVTEKGKDVELRCDPISGHTALYWYRQSLGQGLEFLIYFQGNSAPDKSGLPSDRFSAERTGGSVSTLTIQRTQQEDSAVYLCASSQTGDEQYFGPGTRLTVT.

The chain uses TRBV5-1 and TRBJ1-1; D is possibly TRBD1 (5 bases). V lost 4 bases, J lost 4 bases, and 17 bases lay in between. Germline V gene lookup returns CDR1 SGHRS and CDR2 YFSETQ. CDR3 size: 15 residues. CDR3 bases: TGCGCCAGCAGCCCGCGGGGCAGGGAGGGCACTGAAGCTTTCTTT. Residues: CASSPRGREGTEAFF.

The chain couples TRBV18 to TRBJ2-7, with 7 bases fitting TRBD2. The CDR3 has 15 amino acids. Germline CDR1 and CDR2: KGHSH and LQKENI. V was clipped by 6 bases and J by 3 bases; unmatched bases: 11. The CDR3 DNA is TGTGCCAGCTCCCGCGGGGGTAGCGGAAACTACGAGCAGTACTTC. Translated, it gives CASSRGGSGNYEQYF.

Comments on this clone: Other DNA sequences in the sample encode the same CDR3. V and J are TRBV15 and TRBJ2-7; D possibly corresponds to TRBD2 (6 bases). The germline V gene has CDR1 LNHNV and CDR2 YYDKDF (reference sequence). The CDR3 length is 16 residues. V was clipped by 0 bases and J by 3 bases, with 15 bases between them. CDR3 DNA sequence: TGTGCCACCAGCAGAGATTTGGCCGGGACTTTCTACGAGCAGTACTTC. Its translation is CATSRDLAGTFYEQYF.